This TCR beta chain was profiled in a study of OX40 agonist ivuxolimab in advanced cancers. The overall study: Each patient was given ivuxolimab into a vein every 2 weeks, at 0.01 to 10 mg/kg.

Sequenced by immunoSEQ multiplex PCR; TCRdb stores in-frame clones only, minus some. The table has 65,000 to 80,000 clones, 70% to 90% seen once. This CDR3 has 17 residues. The J gene is TRBJ2-5, the V gene TRBV21-1; the table assigns TRBD1, which was not confirmed against the DNA. TRBV21-1 is annotated as a pseudogene. Material: CD4+ or CD8+ T cells sorted from blood, obtained in a trial of the OX40 agonist ivuxolimab. The TCR originated in an adult with an advanced solid tumor such as melanoma, head and neck, liver or kidney cancer. In nucleotides, the CDR3 is TGTGCCAGCAGCCTAAGGGCAGGGCTATTCAACCAAGAGACCCAGTACTTC. Its translation: CASSLRAGLFNQETQYF.